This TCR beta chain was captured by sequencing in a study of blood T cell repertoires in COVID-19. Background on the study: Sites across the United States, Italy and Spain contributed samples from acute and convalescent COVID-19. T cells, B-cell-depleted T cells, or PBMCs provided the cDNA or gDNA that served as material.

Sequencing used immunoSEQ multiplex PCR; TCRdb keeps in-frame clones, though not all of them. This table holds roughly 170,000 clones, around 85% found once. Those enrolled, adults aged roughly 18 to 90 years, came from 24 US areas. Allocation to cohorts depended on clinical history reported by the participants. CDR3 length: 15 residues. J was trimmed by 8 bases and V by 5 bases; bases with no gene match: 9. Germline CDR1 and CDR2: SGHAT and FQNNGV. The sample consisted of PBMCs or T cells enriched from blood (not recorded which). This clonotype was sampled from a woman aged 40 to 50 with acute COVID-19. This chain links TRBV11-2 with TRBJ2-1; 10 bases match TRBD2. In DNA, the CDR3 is TGTGCCAGCAGCCCCACAGCGGGAGGGCCGCATGAGCAGTTCTTC. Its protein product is CASSPTAGGPHEQFF. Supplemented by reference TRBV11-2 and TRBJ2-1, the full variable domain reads EAGVAQSPRYKIIEKRQSVAFWCNPISGHATLYWYQQILGQGPKLLIQFQNNGVVDDSQLPKDRFSAERLKGVDSTLKIQPAKLEDSAVYLCASSPTAGGPHEQFFGPGTRLTVL.